These T cell receptor beta chains were read from a single sample in a study of identical twins. Using its own MiXCR run on the 5' RACE reads, TCRdb lists one record per CDR3 protein. The sample consists of about 390,000 distinct CDR3 sequences, approximately 8.8% of them appearing once. Sequencing was performed on naive T cells sorted from blood. The receptors stem from a woman aged 50 to 60 in good health. CDR3s include the opening cysteine and the closing phenylalanine or tryptophan. The D gene is left open where the match is weak. The size of a clone is reported for some rows only, either as once, few or many, or as a class for expanded clones.

v_gene: TRBV14
j_gene: TRBJ1-2
d_gene: NA
abundance: NA
len: 15
CDR3aa: CASSPTGPAGYGYTF
CDR3nt: TGTGCCAGCAGCCCCACAGGACCGGCGGGCTATGGCTACACCTTC

v_gene: TRBV6-5
j_gene: TRBJ2-1
d_gene: TRBD2
abundance: many
len: 15
CDR3aa: CASSLLAGRSNEQFF
CDR3nt: TGTGCCAGCAGTCTATTAGCGGGACGCAGCAATGAGCAGTTCTTC

v_gene: TRBV19
j_gene: TRBJ1-1
d_gene: NA
abundance: NA
len: 13
CDR3aa: CASSIAQGIEAFF
CDR3nt: TGTGCCAGTAGTATCGCTCAGGGGATTGAAGCTTTCTTT

v_gene: TRBV20-1
j_gene: TRBJ2-3
d_gene: TRBD2
abundance: NA
len: 20
CDR3aa: CSAPFLSGLTPLPRTDTQYF
CDR3nt: TGCAGTGCTCCATTCCTTAGCGGGCTTACACCCCTTCCCCGCACAGATACGCAGTATTTT

v_gene: TRBV14
j_gene: TRBJ1-1
d_gene: NA
abundance: NA
len: 13
CDR3aa: CASSQVSWTEAFF
CDR3nt: TGTGCCAGCAGCCAAGTTAGTTGGACTGAAGCTTTCTTT

v_gene: TRBV5-1
j_gene: TRBJ2-3
d_gene: TRBD2
abundance: few
len: 16
CDR3aa: CASSLDPGGTADTQYF
CDR3nt: TGCGCCAGCAGCTTGGATCCGGGAGGGACCGCAGATACGCAGTATTTT

v_gene: TRBV20-1
j_gene: TRBJ2-1
d_gene: NA
abundance: NA
len: 14
CDR3aa: CSAREQALGDEQFF
CDR3nt: TGCAGTGCTAGGGAGCAGGCCTTGGGAGATGAGCAGTTCTTC

v_gene: TRBV20-1
j_gene: TRBJ1-2
d_gene: NA
abundance: few
len: 13
CDR3aa: CSANRDRTYGYTF
CDR3nt: TGCAGTGCTAACCGGGACCGAACCTATGGCTACACCTTC

v_gene: TRBV11-2
j_gene: TRBJ2-2
d_gene: TRBD1
abundance: NA
len: 15
CDR3aa: CASSLGDRDAGELFF
CDR3nt: TGTGCCAGCAGCTTAGGGGACAGGGACGCCGGGGAGCTGTTTTTT

v_gene: TRBV29-1
j_gene: TRBJ1-3
d_gene: NA
abundance: many
len: 13
CDR3aa: CSVGDLAGNTIYF
CDR3nt: TGCAGCGTTGGGGACCTGGCTGGAAACACCATATATTTT

v_gene: TRBV20-1
j_gene: TRBJ2-5
d_gene: NA
abundance: few
len: 14
CDR3aa: CSARGLAKQETQYF
CDR3nt: TGCAGTGCTAGAGGGCTAGCAAAACAAGAGACCCAGTACTTC

v_gene: TRBV9
j_gene: TRBJ2-5
d_gene: NA
abundance: NA
len: 17
CDR3aa: CASRGVDGETYQETQYF
CDR3nt: TGTGCCAGCCGCGGGGTCGACGGGGAGACGTACCAAGAGACCCAGTACTTC

v_gene: TRBV4-2
j_gene: TRBJ2-1
d_gene: NA
abundance: few
len: 11
CDR3aa: CASSQEVEQFF
CDR3nt: TGTGCCAGCAGCCAAGAGGTGGAGCAGTTCTTC

v_gene: TRBV12-3/TRBV12-4
j_gene: TRBJ1-1
d_gene: TRBD1
abundance: many
len: 12
CDR3aa: CASSYGTAKAFF
CDR3nt: TGTGCCAGCAGCTATGGGACAGCTAAAGCTTTCTTT

v_gene: TRBV6-5
j_gene: TRBJ1-2
d_gene: NA
abundance: many
len: 15
CDR3aa: CASSYHGTSNYGYTF
CDR3nt: TGTGCCAGCAGTTACCACGGGACCTCGAACTATGGCTACACCTTC

v_gene: TRBV24-1
j_gene: TRBJ2-1
d_gene: NA
abundance: NA
len: 15
CDR3aa: CATSDSIFEGNEQFF
CDR3nt: TGTGCCACCAGTGATTCGATATTCGAAGGCAATGAGCAGTTCTTC

v_gene: TRBV6-1
j_gene: TRBJ1-1
d_gene: NA
abundance: few
len: 14
CDR3aa: CASSDWGANTEAFF
CDR3nt: TGTGCCAGCAGTGATTGGGGGGCGAACACTGAAGCTTTCTTT

v_gene: TRBV5-1
j_gene: TRBJ2-7
d_gene: NA
abundance: many
len: 13
CDR3aa: CASSFMGAYEQYF
CDR3nt: TGCGCCAGCAGCTTTATGGGGGCCTACGAGCAGTACTTC

v_gene: TRBV12-3/TRBV12-4
j_gene: TRBJ1-3
d_gene: NA
abundance: few
len: 14
CDR3aa: CASRPAGIAHTIYF
CDR3nt: TGTGCCAGCAGACCGGCAGGGATCGCCCACACCATATATTTT

v_gene: TRBV18
j_gene: TRBJ1-1
d_gene: TRBD1
abundance: few
len: 15
CDR3aa: CASSPLGQEGLRAFF
CDR3nt: TGTGCCAGCTCACCACTTGGACAGGAGGGACTGCGAGCTTTCTTT

v_gene: TRBV29-1
j_gene: TRBJ2-5
d_gene: NA
abundance: NA
len: 8
CDR3aa: CSAGTQYF
CDR3nt: TGCAGCGCAGGGACCCAGTACTTC

v_gene: TRBV20-1
j_gene: TRBJ2-5
d_gene: NA
abundance: NA
len: 13
CDR3aa: CSARPAAQMTQYF
CDR3nt: TGCAGTGCTAGGCCTGCGGCCCAAATGACCCAGTACTTC

v_gene: TRBV24-1
j_gene: TRBJ2-6
d_gene: NA
abundance: many
len: 13
CDR3aa: CATSEPGANVLTF
CDR3nt: TGTGCCACCAGTGAGCCTGGGGCCAACGTCCTGACTTTC

v_gene: TRBV28
j_gene: TRBJ2-1
d_gene: NA
abundance: many
len: 13
CDR3aa: CASSPLQLHEQFF
CDR3nt: TGTGCCAGCAGTCCCCTTCAGCTACATGAGCAGTTCTTC

v_gene: TRBV14
j_gene: TRBJ1-1
d_gene: NA
abundance: few
len: 16
CDR3aa: CASSLSAGAVNTEAFF
CDR3nt: TGTGCCAGCAGCCTCTCGGCCGGGGCAGTGAACACTGAAGCTTTCTTT

v_gene: TRBV7-9
j_gene: TRBJ2-3
d_gene: TRBD2
abundance: NA
len: 18
CDR3aa: CASSRGASGSLSTDTQYF
CDR3nt: TGTGCCAGCAGCCGGGGAGCTAGCGGGTCCCTTAGCACAGATACGCAGTATTTT

v_gene: TRBV3-1
j_gene: TRBJ1-5
d_gene: NA
abundance: NA
len: 14
CDR3aa: CASSQELQGQPQHF
CDR3nt: TGTGCCAGCAGCCAAGAACTTCAGGGTCAGCCCCAGCATTTT

v_gene: TRBV2
j_gene: TRBJ2-1
d_gene: TRBD1
abundance: NA
len: 14
CDR3aa: CASGPDRGRDEQFF
CDR3nt: TGTGCCAGCGGTCCGGACAGGGGAAGGGATGAGCAGTTCTTC

v_gene: TRBV7-9
j_gene: TRBJ2-3
d_gene: TRBD2
abundance: once
len: 16
CDR3aa: CACRPTSGRDPDTQYF
CDR3nt: TGTGCCTGCAGACCGACTAGCGGGAGAGACCCAGATACGCAGTATTTT

v_gene: TRBV20-1
j_gene: TRBJ1-5
d_gene: TRBD1
abundance: few
len: 14
CDR3aa: CSARGQGANQPQHF
CDR3nt: TGCAGTGCTAGGGGACAGGGGGCAAATCAGCCCCAGCATTTT

v_gene: TRBV13
j_gene: TRBJ2-1
d_gene: TRBD2
abundance: few
len: 14
CDR3aa: CASSSGTTYNEQFF
CDR3nt: TGTGCCAGCAGCTCCGGGACTACATACAATGAGCAGTTCTTC

v_gene: TRBV12-3/TRBV12-4
j_gene: TRBJ1-5
d_gene: TRBD1
abundance: NA
len: 15
CDR3aa: CASRLGQGYDQPQHF
CDR3nt: TGTGCCAGCAGACTAGGACAGGGGTACGATCAGCCCCAGCATTTT

v_gene: TRBV5-1
j_gene: TRBJ2-1
d_gene: TRBD2
abundance: few
len: 15
CDR3aa: CASKSTSGRYNEQFF
CDR3nt: TGCGCCAGCAAGTCGACTAGCGGGAGATACAATGAGCAGTTCTTC

v_gene: TRBV12-3/TRBV12-4
j_gene: TRBJ1-1
d_gene: NA
abundance: few
len: 14
CDR3aa: CASTRTVMNTEAFF
CDR3nt: TGTGCCAGCACCCGGACAGTTATGAACACTGAAGCTTTCTTT

v_gene: TRBV24-1
j_gene: TRBJ2-2
d_gene: NA
abundance: NA
len: 12
CDR3aa: CATQQITGELFF
CDR3nt: TGTGCCACCCAGCAGATCACCGGGGAGCTGTTTTTT

v_gene: TRBV11-2
j_gene: TRBJ2-1
d_gene: NA
abundance: many
len: 13
CDR3aa: CASSLPGLNEQFF
CDR3nt: TGTGCCAGCAGCCTCCCAGGGCTTAATGAGCAGTTCTTC

v_gene: TRBV4-1
j_gene: TRBJ2-2
d_gene: TRBD2
abundance: few
len: 18
CDR3aa: CASSQGTSGGKNTGELFF
CDR3nt: TGCGCCAGCAGCCAAGGGACTAGCGGGGGAAAAAACACCGGGGAGCTGTTTTTT

v_gene: TRBV7-2
j_gene: TRBJ2-1
d_gene: NA
abundance: many
len: 16
CDR3aa: CASSSGGGLGFNEQFF
CDR3nt: TGTGCCAGCAGCTCAGGGGGGGGACTAGGGTTCAATGAGCAGTTCTTC

v_gene: TRBV7-9
j_gene: TRBJ2-3
d_gene: NA
abundance: few
len: 17
CDR3aa: CASSLRTPEGGTDTQYF
CDR3nt: TGTGCCAGCAGCTTACGGACCCCGGAGGGAGGCACAGATACGCAGTATTTT

v_gene: TRBV3-1
j_gene: TRBJ1-1
d_gene: NA
abundance: few
len: 12
CDR3aa: CASSQGLIEAFF
CDR3nt: TGTGCCAGCAGCCAAGGGTTGATTGAAGCTTTCTTT

v_gene: TRBV20-1
j_gene: TRBJ2-2
d_gene: TRBD2
abundance: NA
len: 15
CDR3aa: CSARTSGRAPGELFF
CDR3nt: TGCAGTGCCAGGACTAGCGGGAGGGCCCCCGGGGAGCTGTTTTTT

v_gene: TRBV5-8
j_gene: TRBJ2-5
d_gene: NA
abundance: NA
len: 15
CDR3aa: CATPRDRGIRETQYF
CDR3nt: TGTGCCACCCCGCGGGACCGAGGGATTCGGGAGACCCAGTACTTC

v_gene: TRBV7-8
j_gene: TRBJ2-1
d_gene: NA
abundance: many
len: 13
CDR3aa: CASSLYISDEQFF
CDR3nt: TGTGCCAGCAGCTTATATATATCCGATGAGCAGTTCTTC

v_gene: TRBV7-9
j_gene: TRBJ1-6
d_gene: NA
abundance: NA
len: 13
CDR3aa: CASSHPAGSPLHF
CDR3nt: TGTGCCAGCAGCCACCCAGCTGGGTCACCCCTCCACTTT

v_gene: TRBV25-1
j_gene: TRBJ1-4
d_gene: NA
abundance: NA
len: 15
CDR3aa: CASSEPRAPEEKLFF
CDR3nt: TGTGCCAGCAGTGAGCCCCGGGCACCAGAGGAAAAACTGTTTTTT

v_gene: TRBV29-1
j_gene: TRBJ2-5
d_gene: TRBD2
abundance: few
len: 13
CDR3aa: CSVGEGPPTTQYF
CDR3nt: TGCAGCGTTGGGGAGGGTCCCCCCACGACCCAGTACTTC

v_gene: TRBV5-4
j_gene: TRBJ2-2
d_gene: TRBD2
abundance: few
len: 16
CDR3aa: CASSILAGGVTGELFF
CDR3nt: TGTGCCAGCAGCATACTAGCGGGAGGAGTAACCGGGGAGCTGTTTTTT

v_gene: TRBV29-1
j_gene: TRBJ1-1
d_gene: TRBD1
abundance: few
len: 13
CDR3aa: CSVRPGQGRGAFF
CDR3nt: TGCAGCGTCCGGCCCGGACAGGGGAGGGGGGCTTTCTTT

v_gene: TRBV6-1
j_gene: TRBJ2-2
d_gene: NA
abundance: NA
len: 13
CDR3aa: CASQGLHTGELFF
CDR3nt: TGTGCCAGCCAGGGCCTCCACACCGGGGAGCTGTTTTTT

v_gene: TRBV29-1
j_gene: TRBJ1-1
d_gene: NA
abundance: NA
len: 13
CDR3aa: CSVNRASGTEAFF
CDR3nt: TGCAGCGTTAACAGGGCGTCAGGCACTGAAGCTTTCTTT

v_gene: TRBV6-1
j_gene: TRBJ2-7
d_gene: TRBD1
abundance: NA
len: 15
CDR3aa: CASRIWTGEINEQYF
CDR3nt: TGTGCCAGCAGGATATGGACAGGGGAAATCAACGAGCAGTACTTC